The 28 T cell receptor beta chains presented below share a single source sample, sequenced in a study of human T cells and chemical hapten exposure. TCRdb redid the calling of the RACE reads with MiXCR, one entry per CDR3 protein. The table records about 340,000 distinct CDR3 sequences, around 7% of them present only once. The time point here: patch test 1, 2 weeks after DPC sensitization. Treatment meaning: therapeutic diphenylcyclopropenone sensitization with weekly scalp DPC. This specimen consisted of whole blood, obtained in connection with sensitization to the hapten diphenylcyclopropenone (DPC). Source of these receptors: a woman under 30 with alopecia areata. Some clones in this sample may be carry-over from other donors' samples.

The rearrangement joins TRBV7-9 to TRBJ2-5; D might be TRBD1 or TRBD2, each matching 5 bases. The CDR3 runs to 13 residues. Trimming left V 11 bases short and J 4 bases short, with 17 bases between. The germline V gene has CDR1 SEHNR and CDR2 FQNEAQ (reference sequence). The CDR3 is CAGRLGEGETQYF. CDR3 nucleotide sequence: TGTGCCGGACGACTGGGGGAAGGAGAGACCCAGTACTTC.

This clonotype was detected only a few times. This CDR3 reads CASSHGTAFEKLFF. In DNA, the CDR3 is TGTGCCAGCAGCCATGGGACCGCTTTTGAAAAACTGTTTTTT. V gene TRBV3-1 combines with J gene TRBJ1-4, with D possibly TRBD1 on 5 matching bases. Germline values: CDR1 LGHDT, CDR2 YNNKEL (reference sequence). V was cut by 3 bases and J by 7 bases, with 12 bases left in between. This CDR3 has 14 residues. The entire variable domain, with the rest obtained from reference TRBV3-1 and TRBJ1-4, is as follows: DTAVSQTPKYLVTQMGNDKSIKCEQNLGHDTMYWYKQDSKKFLKIMFSYNNKELIINETVPNRFSPKSPDKAHLNLHINSLELGDSAVYFCASSHGTAFEKLFFGSGTQLSVL.

The sample holds many counts of this clonotype. V is TRBV29-1 and J is TRBJ2-3; 9 bases are a match to TRBD2. The ends lost 4 bases at V and 2 bases at J; junction bases unmatched: 1. The CDR3 length is 13 residues. Per the germline V gene, CDR1 is SQVTM and CDR2 is ANQGSEA. CDR3 protein: CSVGLAVTDTQYF. CDR3 coding DNA: TGCAGCGTTGGACTAGCGGTCACAGATACGCAGTATTTT.

The chain couples TRBV7-2 to TRBJ1-6, with D possibly TRBD1 on 5 matching bases. This CDR3 region has 15 residues. The V gene's germline CDR1 is SGHTA and CDR2 FQGNSA. The V end was cut by 1 base, the J end by 6 bases, with 10 bases between. CDR3 in amino acids: CASSLVGPGNSPLHF. CDR3 in DNA: TGTGCCAGCAGCTTAGTGGGGCCCGGTAATTCACCCCTCCACTTT.

This clonotype was observed at least ten times. The chain uses TRBV6-5 and TRBJ2-3, with 10 bases fitting TRBD2. Trimming took 3 bases from V and 1 from J; bases not matched to a gene: 7. This CDR3 region has 17 residues. Per germline, CDR1 MNHEY and CDR2 SVGAGI. The CDR3 nucleotides read TGTGCCAGCAGTTATTCCTGGACTAGCGGCGGCACAGATACGCAGTATTTT. It is translated as CASSYSWTSGGTDTQYF.

About this clonotype itself: One end of the junction fails to match germline, which may point to a read error. The CDR3 region has the DNA TGTGCCAACAGCTCGACGGACAGGGGCTCTGAAGCTTTCTTT. As protein: CANSSTDRGSEAFF. The gene calls are TRBV7-9 and TRBJ1-1, with 9 bases fitting TRBD1. Germline lookup yields CDR1 SEHNR and CDR2 FQNEAQ (reference sequence). The length of the CDR3 is 14 residues. The full variable domain, in which reference TRBV7-9 and TRBJ1-1 provide the parts outside the CDR3, is DTGVSQNPRHKITKRGQNVTFRCDPISEHNRLYWYRQTLGQGPEFLTYFQNEAQLEKSRLLSDRFSAERPKGSFSTLEIQRTEQGDSAMYLCANSSTDRGSEAFFGQGTRLTVV.

In its sample, this clonotype was seen a few times. This sequence joins TRBV18 and TRBJ1-5; D unresolved. Germline V CDR1 and CDR2: KGHSH, LQKENI. Trimming took 6 bases from V and 4 from J, leaving 13 bases between them. CDR3 length: 14 residues. The CDR3 DNA reads as TGTGCCAGCTCTGGTGGGGTTTCAAATCAGCCCCAGCATTTT. It encodes CASSGGVSNQPQHF.

This clonotype has ten or more counts. V and J are TRBV2 and TRBJ2-1; TRBD1 aligns across 9 bases. Germline V CDR1 and CDR2: SNHLY, FYNNEI. The V segment lost 5 bases and the J segment 1 base; nucleotides outside the gene matches: 3. This CDR3 is 15 amino acids long. The CDR3 here is CASSFDRGSYNEQFF. CDR3 coding DNA: TGTGCCAGCAGTTTTGACAGGGGGTCCTACAATGAGCAGTTCTTC.

The chain combines TRBV6-1 with TRBJ1-1, with D possibly matching TRBD1 (6 bases). This CDR3 has 13 residues. V lost 7 bases, J lost 0 bases, and 9 bases lay in between. Germline V lookup: CDR1 MNHNS, CDR2 SASEGT. The CDR3 DNA sequence: TGTGCCAGCAATGGACAGATGAACACTGAAGCTTTCTTT. This encodes CASNGQMNTEAFF.

The table lists this clonotype with a few counts. V gene TRBV5-1 combines with J gene TRBJ2-7; D not certain. The CDR3 spans 12 residues. The V gene lost 0 bases and the J gene lost 6 bases, with 7 bases spanning the gap. Germline CDR1 is SGHRS and CDR2 is YFSETQ. The CDR3 here is CASSLEQREQYF. As DNA, the CDR3 is TGCGCCAGCAGCTTGGAGCAGCGCGAGCAGTACTTC.

This clonotype was counted ten times or more. This rearrangement joins TRBV6-5 to TRBJ2-7; no reliable D call. Per the germline V gene, CDR1 is MNHEY and CDR2 is SVGAGI. The CDR3 consists of 15 residues. V shed 2 bases and J shed 2 bases, with 13 bases lying between them. In DNA form, the CDR3 reads TGTGCCAGCAGTTACGCTTCGGGCGGTCCCTACGAGCAGTACTTC. Translating it yields CASSYASGGPYEQYF.

The genes are TRBV14 and TRBJ2-7; a possible D gene is TRBD1 (5 bases). The CDR3 runs 17 residues. The V gene's germline CDR1 is SGHDN and CDR2 FVKESK. V was trimmed by 3 bases and J by 7 bases, leaving 25 bases between them. CDR3 protein: CASSHDIGSRRVGEQYF. The CDR3 DNA sequence: TGTGCCAGCAGCCATGATATCGGATCTCGCAGGGTAGGGGAGCAGTACTTC. Filled out from reference TRBV14 and TRBJ2-7, the complete variable domain reads EAGVTQFPSHSVIEKGQTVTLRCDPISGHDNLYWYRRVMGKEIKFLLHFVKESKQDESGMPNNRFLAERTGGTYSTLKVQPAELEDSGVYFCASSHDIGSRRVGEQYFGPGTRLTVT.

There are a few counts of this clonotype. V usage is TRBV7-8 and J usage is TRBJ1-6; D remains unclear. The CDR3 has 13 amino acids. The V gene's germline CDR1 is SGHVS and CDR2 FQNEAQ. V lost 1 base and J 12 bases, leaving 10 bases between the germline ends. DNA for the CDR3: TGTGCCAGCAGCTTAGACCCTAGATTACCCCTCCACTTT. Amino acid sequence: CASSLDPRLPLHF.

This clonotype has at least ten counts. The chain joins TRBV11-2 to TRBJ1-6, with a weak D call TRBD1 (5 bases). CDR1 SGHAT and CDR2 FQNNGV come from the germline V gene. V lost 2 bases, J lost 2 bases, and 10 bases lay in between. The CDR3 spans 16 residues. CDR3 nucleotide sequence: TGTGCCAGCAGCTTACGGCAGGGAACCTATAATTCACCCCTCCACTTT. Its translation is CASSLRQGTYNSPLHF.

This clonotype was found many times. The V and J genes are TRBV28 and TRBJ2-3, with 7 bases that match TRBD1. The CDR3 covers 15 residues. Trimming took 7 bases from V and 1 from J; bases not matched to a gene: 8. The V gene's germline CDR1 is MDHEN and CDR2 SYDVKM. CDR3 DNA sequence: TGTGCCAGCACCATTGGAACAGGGGGCACAGATACGCAGTATTTT. Translation gives CASTIGTGGTDTQYF.

This clonotype was seen more than once but under ten times. This rearrangement joins TRBV12-3 or TRBV12-4 to TRBJ2-3, with 16 bases matching TRBD2. The J segment lost 4 bases and the V segment lost 3 bases, leaving 4 bases of the junction unmatched. CDR3 length equals 17 residues. The CDR3 region is CASSLGLAGGVADTQYF. CDR3 sequence (DNA): TGTGCCAGCAGTTTGGGACTAGCGGGGGGGGTGGCAGATACGCAGTATTTT.

J is TRBJ2-2 and V is TRBV7-9, with unresolved D. This CDR3 has 11 residues. Germline CDR1 SEHNR, CDR2 FQNEAQ (reference sequence). The V and J ends lost 4 bases and 7 bases respectively, with 4 bases between them. The CDR3 here is CASSYIGELFF. The DNA for the CDR3 is TGTGCCAGCAGCTATATCGGGGAGCTGTTTTTT.

This clonotype was seen a few times. This sequence joins TRBV5-4 and TRBJ1-1; 8 positions agree with TRBD1. In germline, CDR1 is SGHNT, CDR2 YYREEE (reference sequence). The CDR3 runs to 15 residues. J was trimmed by 2 bases and V by 2 bases; bases with no gene match: 5. The CDR3 sequence: CASSFPDRANTEAFF. CDR3 DNA sequence: TGTGCCAGCAGCTTCCCGGACAGGGCAAACACTGAAGCTTTCTTT.

This clonotype was found a few times. V is TRBV29-1 and J is TRBJ2-3; no reliable D call. The CDR3 has 12 amino acids. The V gene lost 5 bases and the J gene lost 3 bases, with 9 bases spanning the gap. CDR1 is SQVTM and CDR2 is ANQGSEA in the germline V gene. CDR3: CSVSGATDTQYF. In nucleotides, the CDR3 is TGCAGCGTTAGTGGAGCTACAGATACGCAGTATTTT.

There are a few counts of this clonotype. This chain connects TRBV5-5 to TRBJ2-1; no clear D. Germline V gene lookup returns CDR1 SGHKS and CDR2 YYEKEE (reference sequence). The CDR3 is made up of 13 amino acids. V shed 3 bases and J shed 8 bases, with 12 bases lying between them. Here the CDR3 DNA reads TGTGCCAGCAGCTCAATAGGTGTGGATGAGCAGTTCTTC. Protein product: CASSSIGVDEQFF.

This clonotype was seen only a few times. CDR3 coding DNA: TGTGCCAGCAGTTATAAGGGTCTAGCGGGGGTATCCCAGTTCTTC. Its translation: CASSYKGLAGVSQFF. This sequence joins TRBV6-5 and TRBJ2-1; TRBD2 agrees at 10 bases. V was pared by 3 bases and J by 13 bases, with 12 bases of the junction left unmatched. CDR3 length: 15 amino acids. The germline gives CDR1 MNHEY, CDR2 SVGAGI.

This clonotype was detected ten times or more. The J gene is TRBJ2-7, the V gene TRBV5-5; D remains ambiguous. The CDR3 contains 14 residues. The V gene lost 2 bases and the J gene lost 7 bases, with 16 bases spanning the gap. Looked up from germline, CDR1 is SGHKS and CDR2 is YYEKEE (reference sequence). CDR3 protein: CASSFPRFPWEQYF. The CDR3, as DNA: TGTGCCAGCAGCTTCCCCCGGTTCCCCTGGGAGCAGTACTTC. The full variable domain, its missing parts supplied by reference TRBV5-5 and TRBJ2-7, is DAGVTQSPTHLIKTRGQQVTLRCSPISGHKSVSWYQQVLGQGPQFIFQYYEKEERGRGNFPDRFSARQFPNYSSELNVNALLLGDSALYLCASSFPRFPWEQYFGPGTRLTVT.

This clonotype was found once. This chain links TRBV28 with TRBJ1-4, with 11 bases matching TRBD1. The CDR3 is 16 amino acids. Germline loops: CDR1 MDHEN, CDR2 SYDVKM. V shed 5 bases and J 1 base; nucleotides not matched to a gene: 3. The CDR3 sequence: CASSRGTGGTNEKLFF. CDR3 DNA: TGTGCCAGCAGTCGGGGGACAGGGGGAACTAATGAAAAACTGTTTTTT.

The sample holds a few counts of this clonotype. V usage is TRBV6-5 and J usage is TRBJ1-6; no firm D call. Germline CDR1 is MNHEY and CDR2 is SVGAGI. The CDR3 extends over 14 amino acids. The V end lost 5 bases, the J end lost 7 bases, and 12 bases lay between the germline ends. The DNA of the CDR3 is TGTGCCAGCAGTCCCCGACAATGGAATTCACCCCTCCACTTT. Residues: CASSPRQWNSPLHF.

The chain combines TRBV10-3 with TRBJ2-3, with D tentatively TRBD1 or TRBD2 (6 bases each). The CDR3 runs to 14 residues. Germline values: CDR1 ENHRY, CDR2 SYGVKD. V gave up 5 bases and J gave up 6 bases, with 15 bases separating them. CDR3 DNA sequence: TGTGCCATCAGTAGGGGGGCCGATTCCGATACGCAGTATTTT. Encoded protein: CAISRGADSDTQYF.

This clonotype has at least ten counts. In nucleotides, the CDR3 is TGTGCCAGCAGGGCCATTGGCGTCCACTACACCTTC. Protein: CASRAIGVHYTF. This chain connects TRBV5-4 to TRBJ1-2, with D uncertain. Trimming removed 5 bases at V and 10 bases at J, with 15 bases between. CDR3 length equals 12 residues. CDR1 and CDR2 from the germline V gene are SGHNT and YYREEE (reference sequence).

This clonotype has just a few counts. The CDR3: CASSLSQGAGNTIYF. CDR3 bases: TGTGCCAGCAGTTTATCCCAGGGGGCTGGAAACACCATATATTTT. The chain links TRBV27 to TRBJ1-3; 7 bases line up with TRBD1. The germline CDR1 and CDR2 sequences are MNHEY and SMNVEV (reference sequence). The CDR3 consists of 15 residues. J gave up 2 bases and V 0 bases, and 1 base lay outside the gene matches.

CDR3 DNA sequence: TGTGCCAGTAGTCTGACCGATAGCAATCAGCCCCAGCATTTT. This translates into CASSLTDSNQPQHF. The rearrangement uses TRBV19 and TRBJ1-5; D is undetermined. The CDR3 sequence is 14 residues long. V was pared by 5 bases and J by 0 bases, with 8 bases between. The V gene's germline CDR1 is LNHDA and CDR2 SQIVND (reference sequence).